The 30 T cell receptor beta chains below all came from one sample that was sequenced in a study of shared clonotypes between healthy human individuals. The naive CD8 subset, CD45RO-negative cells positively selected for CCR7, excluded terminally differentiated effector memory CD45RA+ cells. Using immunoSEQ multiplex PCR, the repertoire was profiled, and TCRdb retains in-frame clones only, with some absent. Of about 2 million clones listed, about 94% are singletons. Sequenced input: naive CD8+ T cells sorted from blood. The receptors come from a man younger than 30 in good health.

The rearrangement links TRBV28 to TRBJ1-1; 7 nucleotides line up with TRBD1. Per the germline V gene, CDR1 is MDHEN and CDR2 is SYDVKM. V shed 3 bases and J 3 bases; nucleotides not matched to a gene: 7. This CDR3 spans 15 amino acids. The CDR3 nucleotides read TGTGCCAGCAGTTTCCCAGCCAGGGGGGACACTGAAGCTTTCTTT. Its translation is CASSFPARGDTEAFF. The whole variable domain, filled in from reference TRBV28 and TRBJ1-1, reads DVKVTQSSRYLVKRTGEKVFLECVQDMDHENMFWYRQDPGLGLRLIYFSYDVKMKEKGDIPEGYSVSREKKERFSLILESASTNQTSMYLCASSFPARGDTEAFFGQGTRLTVV.

The CDR3 loop is CASTHSLGDTQYF. CDR3 nucleotide sequence: TGTGCCAGCACCCATTCCCTAGGGGATACGCAGTATTTT. The chain carries TRBV27 and TRBJ2-3; D is undetermined. Looked up from germline, CDR1 is MNHEY and CDR2 is SMNVEV (reference sequence). The CDR3 has 13 amino acids. Trimming left V 7 bases short and J 6 bases short, with 14 bases between.

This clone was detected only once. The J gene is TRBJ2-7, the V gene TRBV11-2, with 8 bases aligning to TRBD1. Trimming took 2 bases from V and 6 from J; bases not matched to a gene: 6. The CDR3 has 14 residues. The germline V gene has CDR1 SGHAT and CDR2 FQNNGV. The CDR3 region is CASSLPGGAAEQYF. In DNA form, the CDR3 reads TGTGCCAGCAGCTTACCAGGGGGCGCGGCCGAGCAGTACTTC.

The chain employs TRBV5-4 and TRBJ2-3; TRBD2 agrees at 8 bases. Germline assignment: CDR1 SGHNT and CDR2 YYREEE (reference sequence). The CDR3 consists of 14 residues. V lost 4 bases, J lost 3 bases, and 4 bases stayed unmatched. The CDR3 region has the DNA TGTGCCAGCAGCCCCGGGGGGGGGACAGATACGCAGTATTTT. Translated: CASSPGGGTDTQYF.

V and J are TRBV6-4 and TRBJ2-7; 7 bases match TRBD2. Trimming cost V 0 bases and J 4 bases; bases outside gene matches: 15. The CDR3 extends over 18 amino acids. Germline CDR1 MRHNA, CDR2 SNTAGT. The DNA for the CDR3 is TGTGCCAGCAGTGACTCGATGAGCGGGGACTGGTTCTTTTACGAGCAGTACTTC. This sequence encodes CASSDSMSGDWFFYEQYF.

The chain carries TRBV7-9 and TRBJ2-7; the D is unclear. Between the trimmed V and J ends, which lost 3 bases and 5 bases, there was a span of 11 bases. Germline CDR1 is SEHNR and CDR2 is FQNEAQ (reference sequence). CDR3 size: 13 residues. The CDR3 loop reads CASSLARSDEQYF. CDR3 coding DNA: TGTGCCAGCAGCTTGGCGAGGAGCGACGAGCAGTACTTC.

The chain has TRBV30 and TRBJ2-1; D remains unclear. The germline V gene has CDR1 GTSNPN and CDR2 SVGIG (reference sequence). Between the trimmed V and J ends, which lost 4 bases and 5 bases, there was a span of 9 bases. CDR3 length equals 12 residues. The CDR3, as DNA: TGTGCCTGGACGGCGGATAACAATGAGCAGTTCTTC. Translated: CAWTADNNEQFF.

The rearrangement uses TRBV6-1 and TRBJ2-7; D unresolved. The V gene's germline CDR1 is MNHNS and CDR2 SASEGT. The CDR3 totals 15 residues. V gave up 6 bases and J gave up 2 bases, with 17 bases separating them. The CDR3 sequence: CASSLDGSIPYEQYF. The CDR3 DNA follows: TGTGCCAGCAGCCTGGACGGAAGCATCCCCTACGAGCAGTACTTC.

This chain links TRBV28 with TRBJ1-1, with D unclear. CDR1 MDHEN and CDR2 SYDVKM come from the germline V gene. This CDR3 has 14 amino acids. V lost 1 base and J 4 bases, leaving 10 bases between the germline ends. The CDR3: CASSLSWGGTEAFF. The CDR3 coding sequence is TGTGCCAGCAGTTTATCGTGGGGTGGCACTGAAGCTTTCTTT.

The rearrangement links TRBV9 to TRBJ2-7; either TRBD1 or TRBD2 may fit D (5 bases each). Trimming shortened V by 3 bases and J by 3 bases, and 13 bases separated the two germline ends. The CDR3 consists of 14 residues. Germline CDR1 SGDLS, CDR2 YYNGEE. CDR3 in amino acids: CASSAGTAIYEQYF. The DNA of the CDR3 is TGTGCCAGCAGCGCCGGGACGGCCATCTACGAGCAGTACTTC.

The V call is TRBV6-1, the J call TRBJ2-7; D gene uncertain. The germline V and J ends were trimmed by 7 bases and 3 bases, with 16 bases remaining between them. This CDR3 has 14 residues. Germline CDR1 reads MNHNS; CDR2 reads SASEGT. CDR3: CASTSKLTGYEQYF. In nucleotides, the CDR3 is TGTGCCAGCACCTCAAAGTTGACGGGCTACGAGCAGTACTTC.

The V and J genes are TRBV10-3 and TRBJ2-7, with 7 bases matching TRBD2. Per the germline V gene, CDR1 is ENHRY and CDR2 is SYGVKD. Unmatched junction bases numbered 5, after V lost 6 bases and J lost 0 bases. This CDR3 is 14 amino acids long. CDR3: CAIRDRDYSYEQYF. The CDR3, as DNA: TGTGCCATCAGAGATCGGGACTACTCCTACGAGCAGTACTTC.

Written as DNA, the CDR3 is TGTGCCAGCAGTTTGTACAACGAAGGGTATTCACCCCTCCACTTT. It codes for CASSLYNEGYSPLHF. This chain connects TRBV28 to TRBJ1-6; D unresolved. CDR1 and CDR2 from the germline V gene are MDHEN and SYDVKM. Trimming pared 3 bases from V and 8 bases from J, leaving 14 bases between. This CDR3 has 15 residues.

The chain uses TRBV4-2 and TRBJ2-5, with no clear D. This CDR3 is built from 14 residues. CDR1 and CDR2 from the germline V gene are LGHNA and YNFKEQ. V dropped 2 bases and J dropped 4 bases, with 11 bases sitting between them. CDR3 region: CASSQILVGETQYF. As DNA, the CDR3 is TGTGCCAGCAGCCAAATACTTGTCGGAGAGACCCAGTACTTC.

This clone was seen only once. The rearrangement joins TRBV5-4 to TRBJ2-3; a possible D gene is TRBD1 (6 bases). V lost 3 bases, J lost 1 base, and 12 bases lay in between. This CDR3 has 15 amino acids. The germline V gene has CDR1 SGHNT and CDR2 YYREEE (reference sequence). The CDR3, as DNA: TGTGCCAGCAGCTGGGGGCCAGCGGGCACAGATACGCAGTATTTT. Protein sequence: CASSWGPAGTDTQYF. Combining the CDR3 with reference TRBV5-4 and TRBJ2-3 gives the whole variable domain ETGVTQSPTHLIKTRGQQVTLRCSSQSGHNTVSWYQQALGQGPQFIFQYYREEENGRGNFPPRFSGLQFPNYSSELNVNALELDDSALYLCASSWGPAGTDTQYFGPGTRLTVL.

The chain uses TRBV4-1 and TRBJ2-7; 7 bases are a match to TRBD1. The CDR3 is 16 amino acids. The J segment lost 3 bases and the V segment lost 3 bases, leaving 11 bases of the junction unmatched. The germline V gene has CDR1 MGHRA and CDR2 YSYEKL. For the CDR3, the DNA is TGCGCCAGCAGCCAGATCCTCGACAGGGCTGTCTACGAGCAGTACTTC. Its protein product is CASSQILDRAVYEQYF.

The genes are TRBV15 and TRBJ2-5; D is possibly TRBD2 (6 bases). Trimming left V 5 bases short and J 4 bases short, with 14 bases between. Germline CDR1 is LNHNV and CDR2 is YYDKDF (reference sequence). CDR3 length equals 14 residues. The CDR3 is CATSGAAGRETQYF. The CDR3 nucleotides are TGTGCCACCAGCGGGGCCGCGGGGAGAGAGACCCAGTACTTC. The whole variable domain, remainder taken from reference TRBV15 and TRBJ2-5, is DAMVIQNPRYQVTQFGKPVTLSCSQTLNHNVMYWYQQKSSQAPKLLFHYYDKDFNNEADTPDNFQSRRPNTSFCFLDIRSPGLGDTAMYLCATSGAAGRETQYFGPGTRLLVL.

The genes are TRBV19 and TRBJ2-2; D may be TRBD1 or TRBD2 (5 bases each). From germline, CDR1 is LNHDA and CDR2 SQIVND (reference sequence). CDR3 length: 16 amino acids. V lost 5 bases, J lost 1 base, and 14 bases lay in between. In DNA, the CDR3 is TGTGCCAGTAGTGGGGGAATTCCCGAGAACACCGGGGAGCTGTTTTTT. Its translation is CASSGGIPENTGELFF.

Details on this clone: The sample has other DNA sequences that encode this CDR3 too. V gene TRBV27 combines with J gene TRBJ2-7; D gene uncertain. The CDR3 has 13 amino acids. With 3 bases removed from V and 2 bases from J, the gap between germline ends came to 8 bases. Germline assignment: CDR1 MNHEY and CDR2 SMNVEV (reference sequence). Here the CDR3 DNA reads TGTGCCAGCAGTTTTGGAGCTACCTACGAGCAGTACTTC. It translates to CASSFGATYEQYF.

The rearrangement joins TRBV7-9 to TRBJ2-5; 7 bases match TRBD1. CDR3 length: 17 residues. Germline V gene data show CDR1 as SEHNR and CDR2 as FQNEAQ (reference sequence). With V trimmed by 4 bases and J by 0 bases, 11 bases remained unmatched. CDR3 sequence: CASSYGDDRVDQETQYF. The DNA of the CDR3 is TGTGCCAGCAGCTACGGAGATGACAGGGTGGACCAAGAGACCCAGTACTTC.

The CDR3 sequence is CASSLNRGGYEQYF. As DNA, the CDR3 is TGCGCCAGCAGCCTTAACAGGGGGGGGTACGAGCAGTACTTC. The rearrangement links TRBV4-3 to TRBJ2-7; D is possibly TRBD1 (8 bases). Germline-derived CDR1 and CDR2 are LGHNA and YSLEER. This CDR3 region has 14 residues. The ends were cut back, 4 bases at V and 4 bases at J, with 14 bases in the middle.

Here the CDR3 DNA reads TGCGCCAGCAGCTTGGCGGCGGGAGGGCCGCTCGAGCAGTACTTC. It specifies CASSLAAGGPLEQYF. V gene TRBV5-1 combines with J gene TRBJ2-5; 9 bases align to TRBD2. The tail of the sequence fits TRBJ2-7 better, so the J call may be wrong. Germline V gives CDR1 SGHRS, CDR2 YFSETQ. CDR3 size: 15 residues.

This CDR3 is CASSFLGGYSEQYF. The CDR3, as DNA: TGTGCCAGCAGCTTCTTAGGGGGCTATTCCGAGCAGTACTTC. V gene TRBV5-6 combines with J gene TRBJ2-7, with 7 bases lining up with TRBD1. Per germline, CDR1 SGHDT and CDR2 YYEEEE. Unmatched junction bases numbered 8, after V lost 2 bases and J lost 6 bases. The CDR3 consists of 14 residues.

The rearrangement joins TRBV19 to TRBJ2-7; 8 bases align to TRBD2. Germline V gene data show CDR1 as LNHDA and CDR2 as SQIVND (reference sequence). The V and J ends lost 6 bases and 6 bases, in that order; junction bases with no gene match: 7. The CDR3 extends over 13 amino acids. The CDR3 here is CASRAGESGEQYF. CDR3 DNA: TGTGCCAGTAGAGCGGGAGAATCGGGCGAGCAGTACTTC.

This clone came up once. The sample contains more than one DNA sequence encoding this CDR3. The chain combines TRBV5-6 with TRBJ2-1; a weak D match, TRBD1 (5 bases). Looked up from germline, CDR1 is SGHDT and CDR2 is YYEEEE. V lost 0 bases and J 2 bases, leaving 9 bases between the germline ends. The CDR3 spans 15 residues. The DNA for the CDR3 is TGTGCCAGCAGCTTGGGGGCAGGGCCCTACAATGAGCAGTTCTTC. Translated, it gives CASSLGAGPYNEQFF.

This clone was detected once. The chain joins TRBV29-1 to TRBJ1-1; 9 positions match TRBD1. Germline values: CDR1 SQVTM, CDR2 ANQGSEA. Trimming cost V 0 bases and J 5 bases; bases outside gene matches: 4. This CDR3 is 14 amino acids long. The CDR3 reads CSVEDLDRGTEAFF. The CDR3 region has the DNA TGCAGCGTTGAAGATTTAGACAGGGGGACTGAAGCTTTCTTT.

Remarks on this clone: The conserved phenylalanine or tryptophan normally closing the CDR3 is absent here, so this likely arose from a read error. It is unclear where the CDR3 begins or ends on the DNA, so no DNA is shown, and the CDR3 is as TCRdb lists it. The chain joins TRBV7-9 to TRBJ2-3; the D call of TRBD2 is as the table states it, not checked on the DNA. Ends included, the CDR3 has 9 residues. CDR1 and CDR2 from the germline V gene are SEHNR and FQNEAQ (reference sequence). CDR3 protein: CASGPRAGL.

The CDR3 loop reads CASSVTSGGYEQYF. Written as DNA, the CDR3 is TGCGCCAGCAGCGTGACTAGCGGGGGCTACGAGCAGTACTTC. The chain is built from TRBV5-1 and TRBJ2-7; TRBD2 matches at 12 bases. Germline V lookup: CDR1 SGHRS, CDR2 YFSETQ. This CDR3 has 14 residues. J gave up 3 bases and V 4 bases, and 2 bases lay outside the gene matches. Supplemented by reference TRBV5-1 and TRBJ2-7, the full variable domain reads KAGVTQTPRYLIKTRGQQVTLSCSPISGHRSVSWYQQTPGQGLQFLFEYFSETQRNKGNFPGRFSGRQFSNSRSEMNVSTLELGDSALYLCASSVTSGGYEQYFGPGTRLTVT.

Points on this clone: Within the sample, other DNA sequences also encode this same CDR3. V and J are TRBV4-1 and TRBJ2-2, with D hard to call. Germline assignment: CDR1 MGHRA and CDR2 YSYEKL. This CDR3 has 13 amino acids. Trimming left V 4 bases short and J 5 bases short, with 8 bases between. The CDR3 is CASSPTRTGELFF. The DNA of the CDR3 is TGCGCCAGCAGCCCTACTCGTACCGGGGAGCTGTTTTTT.

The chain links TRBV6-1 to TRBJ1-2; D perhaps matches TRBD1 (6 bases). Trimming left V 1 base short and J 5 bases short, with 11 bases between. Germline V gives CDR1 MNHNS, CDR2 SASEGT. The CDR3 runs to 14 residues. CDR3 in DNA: TGTGCCAGCAGTGAAGTTGGGACAACATATGGCTACACCTTC. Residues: CASSEVGTTYGYTF.